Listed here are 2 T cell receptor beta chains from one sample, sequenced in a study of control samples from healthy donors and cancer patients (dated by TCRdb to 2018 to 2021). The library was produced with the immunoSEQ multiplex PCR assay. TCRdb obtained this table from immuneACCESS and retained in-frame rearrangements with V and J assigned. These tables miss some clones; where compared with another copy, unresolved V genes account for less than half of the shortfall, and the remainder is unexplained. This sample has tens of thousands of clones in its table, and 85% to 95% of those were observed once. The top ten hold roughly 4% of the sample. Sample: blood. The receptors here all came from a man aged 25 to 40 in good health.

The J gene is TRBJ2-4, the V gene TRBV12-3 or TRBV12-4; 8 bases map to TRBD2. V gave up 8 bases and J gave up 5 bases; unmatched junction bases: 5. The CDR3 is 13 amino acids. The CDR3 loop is CASFLRGENIQYF. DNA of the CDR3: TGTGCCAGCTTCCTGCGGGGGGAAAACATTCAGTACTTC.

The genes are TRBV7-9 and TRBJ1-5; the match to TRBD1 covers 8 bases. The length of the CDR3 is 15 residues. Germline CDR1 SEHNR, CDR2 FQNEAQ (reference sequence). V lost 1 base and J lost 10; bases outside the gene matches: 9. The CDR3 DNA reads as TGTGCCAGCAGCTTAGGGGAGACAGGGGACAGACCCCAGCATTTT. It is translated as CASSLGETGDRPQHF.